This TCR beta chain was documented in a study of regulatory T cells in long-lasting Graves disease. Across the whole study: With positive TSH receptor antibodies and over 5 years of antithyroid drugs, Graves' disease was considered persistent.

The time point denotes: persistent/refractory GD, antithyroid drugs over 5 years with positive TRAb. With RNA extracted from PBMCs as input, the TCR library was made. From an endocrinology department in Xi'an, China, came the patients. This clonotype was counted at least ten times. The target antigen is unknown. CDR3 length equals 17 residues. The germline CDR1 and CDR2 sequences are MDHEN and SYDVKM. V was shortened by 1 base and J by 0 bases, with 13 bases between the two germline ends. According to the study, TCR beta libraries were built with iRepertoire HTBI primers and CDR3-region Arm-PCR. TCRdb processed the multiplex PCR reads anew with MiXCR; each CDR3 protein has one entry. The data show roughly 400,000 distinct CDR3 sequences, with about 21% seen just once and 13% to 15% held by the top ten. General study findings and limits: Limited samples may have lowered accuracy. Newly diagnosed Graves' patients had higher TCR diversity than persistent ones.

J is TRBJ2-4 and V is TRBV28; tentative D call: TRBD1 (6 bases). Specimen: peripheral blood mononuclear cells (PBMCs), collected when the disease was refractory, from a patient treated with antithyroid drugs. The source is a female donor with Graves disease. The CDR3 DNA sequence: TGTGCCAGCAGTTTATATCGGGACAAACTAGCCAAAAACATTCAGTACTTC. It is translated as CASSLYRDKLAKNIQYF.